The rows below give T cell receptor beta chains drawn from one sample of a study of shared clonotypes between healthy human individuals. Data came from immunoSEQ multiplex PCR; TCRdb stores just in-frame clones and leaves some out. This sample has 1,500,000 or so clones, with roughly 97% found just once. Material for sequencing was naive CD4+ T cells sorted from blood. The receptors were gathered from a man aged 25 to 45 in good health. Each CDR3 is given with its conserved first and last residue. A D gene is named only where the DNA matches it firmly. Rows may omit the clone size; those that give it use once, few, many or a size class.

v_gene: TRBV7-8
d_gene: TRBD2
j_gene: TRBJ2-7
abundance: .
CDR3aa: CASSLDRTSAYEQYF
CDR3nt: TGTGCCAGCAGCTTAGATCGGACTAGTGCCTACGAGCAGTACTTC

v_gene: TRBV5-1
d_gene: TRBD2
j_gene: TRBJ2-2
abundance: once
CDR3aa: CASSLARSSGNPGELFF
CDR3nt: TGCGCCAGCAGCTTGGCCCGCTCTAGCGGGAACCCCGGGGAGCTGTTTTTT

v_gene: TRBV27
d_gene: TRBD2
j_gene: TRBJ2-7
abundance: .
CDR3aa: CASSLPPGLAYEQYF
CDR3nt: TGTGCCAGCAGTTTACCTCCGGGACTAGCCTACGAGCAGTACTTC

v_gene: TRBV6-5
d_gene: TRBD2
j_gene: TRBJ2-1
abundance: .
CDR3aa: CASSSGLAGAREQFF
CDR3nt: TGTGCCAGCAGTTCTGGACTAGCGGGAGCAAGGGAGCAGTTCTTC

v_gene: TRBV28
d_gene: TRBD2
j_gene: TRBJ2-5
abundance: .
CDR3aa: CASRPGGETQYF
CDR3nt: TGTGCCAGCAGACCGGGAGGTGAGACCCAGTACTTC

v_gene: TRBV7-9
d_gene: .
j_gene: TRBJ2-3
abundance: .
CDR3aa: CASSIKAGVDRNTQYF
CDR3nt: TGTGCCAGCAGCATAAAAGCGGGAGTGGACAGGAATACGCAGTATTTT

v_gene: TRBV12-5
d_gene: .
j_gene: TRBJ2-1
abundance: .
CDR3aa: CASGLVPGVQFF
CDR3nt: TGTGCTAGTGGTTTGGTACCAGGGGTGCAGTTCTTC

v_gene: TRBV2
d_gene: .
j_gene: TRBJ1-1
abundance: .
CDR3aa: CASSEAGEAFF
CDR3nt: TGTGCCAGCAGTGAAGCGGGAGAAGCTTTCTTT

v_gene: TRBV5-4
d_gene: TRBD2
j_gene: TRBJ2-7
abundance: .
CDR3aa: CASRGGLAGSYEQYF
CDR3nt: TGTGCCAGCAGGGGTGGACTAGCGGGGTCCTACGAGCAGTACTTC

v_gene: TRBV28
d_gene: TRBD1
j_gene: TRBJ1-5
abundance: once
CDR3aa: CASSLLTGGVSNQPQHF
CDR3nt: TGTGCCAGCAGTTTACTGACAGGGGGCGTCAGCAATCAGCCCCAGCATTTT

v_gene: TRBV19
d_gene: .
j_gene: TRBJ2-2
abundance: once
CDR3aa: CASSIVRTGELFF
CDR3nt: TGTGCCAGTAGTATAGTGAGGACCGGGGAGCTGTTTTTT

v_gene: TRBV4-1
d_gene: TRBD1
j_gene: TRBJ2-5
abundance: .
CDR3aa: CASSQDGTAQETQYF
CDR3nt: TGCGCCAGCAGCCAAGACGGGACAGCTCAAGAGACCCAGTACTTC

v_gene: TRBV10-3
d_gene: TRBD1
j_gene: TRBJ2-7
abundance: .
CDR3aa: CAISEQGQVSSYEQYF
CDR3nt: TGTGCCATCAGTGAGCAGGGACAGGTGAGCTCCTACGAGCAGTACTTC

v_gene: TRBV10-1
d_gene: TRBD2
j_gene: TRBJ2-1
abundance: .
CDR3aa: CASSETLAAGQQFF
CDR3nt: TGCGCCAGCAGTGAGACCCTAGCGGCGGGGCAGCAGTTCTTC

v_gene: TRBV30
d_gene: TRBD1
j_gene: TRBJ1-1
abundance: .
CDR3aa: CARDRGNTEAFF
CDR3nt: TGTGCCAGGGACAGGGGGAACACTGAAGCTTTCTTT

v_gene: TRBV5-1
d_gene: .
j_gene: TRBJ2-1
abundance: .
CDR3aa: CASSLVGREWGEQFF
CDR3nt: TGCGCCAGCAGCTTGGTAGGCCGGGAGTGGGGTGAGCAGTTCTTC

v_gene: TRBV15
d_gene: TRBD2
j_gene: TRBJ2-7
abundance: once
CDR3aa: CATSRESGRALDEQYF
CDR3nt: TGTGCCACCAGCAGAGAAAGCGGGAGGGCCTTAGACGAGCAGTACTTC

v_gene: TRBV5-1
d_gene: TRBD1
j_gene: TRBJ1-5
abundance: few
CDR3aa: CASSLAQTGGQPQHF
CDR3nt: TGCGCCAGCAGCTTGGCCCAGACAGGGGGTCAGCCCCAGCATTTT

v_gene: TRBV5-4
d_gene: TRBD2
j_gene: TRBJ2-7
abundance: .
CDR3aa: CASSLLTSGRREQYF
CDR3nt: TGTGCCAGCAGCTTGTTGACTAGCGGGAGGCGCGAGCAGTACTTC

v_gene: TRBV10-3
d_gene: TRBD2
j_gene: TRBJ2-1
abundance: once
CDR3aa: CAISDRLSLADYNEQFF
CDR3nt: TGTGCCATCAGTGACAGGTTAAGTCTAGCGGATTACAATGAGCAGTTCTTC

v_gene: TRBV10-1
d_gene: .
j_gene: TRBJ2-5
abundance: .
CDR3aa: CASSAGTGRLAGSQETQYF
CDR3nt: TGCGCCAGCAGTGCCGGGACAGGGCGGCTAGCGGGGTCCCAAGAGACCCAGTACTTC

v_gene: TRBV19
d_gene: .
j_gene: TRBJ1-5
abundance: .
CDR3aa: CASSTELRPQHF
CDR3nt: TGTGCCAGTAGTACCGAACTGCGGCCCCAGCATTTT

v_gene: TRBV7-2
d_gene: .
j_gene: TRBJ2-2
abundance: .
CDR3aa: CASSSPGPSNTGELFF
CDR3nt: TGTGCCAGCAGCTCTCCGGGACCTTCGAACACCGGGGAGCTGTTTTTT

v_gene: TRBV5-1
d_gene: .
j_gene: TRBJ2-5
abundance: .
CDR3aa: CASSLTGEARRETQYF
CDR3nt: TGCGCCAGCAGCCTTACCGGGGAGGCACGGCGGGAGACCCAGTACTTC

v_gene: TRBV27
d_gene: .
j_gene: TRBJ1-2
abundance: .
CDR3aa: CASSFQQGDGYTF
CDR3nt: TGTGCCAGCAGTTTTCAACAGGGTGACGGCTACACCTTC

v_gene: TRBV7-9
d_gene: .
j_gene: TRBJ2-2
abundance: .
CDR3aa: CASSLTGSFGRSGELFF
CDR3nt: TGTGCCAGCAGCTTGACAGGTTCTTTTGGCCGTTCCGGGGAGCTGTTTTTT

v_gene: TRBV5-1
d_gene: .
j_gene: TRBJ1-1
abundance: .
CDR3aa: CASSLSTPNTEAFF
CDR3nt: TGCGCCAGCAGCTTGAGCACTCCGAACACTGAAGCTTTCTTT

v_gene: TRBV7-9
d_gene: .
j_gene: TRBJ2-3
abundance: once
CDR3aa: CASNPQGYF
CDR3nt: TGTGCCAGCAACCCCCAAGGGTATTTT

v_gene: TRBV19
d_gene: .
j_gene: TRBJ1-5
abundance: .
CDR3aa: CASSIIQGHQPQHF
CDR3nt: TGTGCCAGTAGTATCATCCAGGGCCATCAGCCCCAGCATTTT

v_gene: TRBV18
d_gene: TRBD1
j_gene: TRBJ2-7
abundance: .
CDR3aa: CASSPGQGASRIYEQYF
CDR3nt: TGTGCCAGCTCGCCGGGACAGGGGGCCAGCCGTATCTACGAGCAGTACTTC

v_gene: TRBV5-1
d_gene: .
j_gene: TRBJ2-7
abundance: .
CDR3aa: CAVSSGTLNSEQYF
CDR3nt: TGCGCCGTGTCTTCCGGGACTCTTAATTCCGAGCAGTACTTC

v_gene: TRBV10-3
d_gene: .
j_gene: TRBJ2-1
abundance: .
CDR3aa: CAIRSGSDAYNEQFF
CDR3nt: TGTGCCATCAGGTCCGGTAGCGACGCCTACAATGAGCAGTTCTTC

v_gene: TRBV27
d_gene: TRBD1
j_gene: TRBJ2-7
abundance: .
CDR3aa: CASSSDRGRPYEQYF
CDR3nt: TGTGCCAGCAGTAGCGACAGGGGGCGACCTTACGAGCAGTACTTC

v_gene: TRBV18
d_gene: .
j_gene: TRBJ2-7
abundance: .
CDR3aa: CASSHSKFSGYEQYF
CDR3nt: TGTGCCAGCAGTCATTCAAAATTTTCAGGCTACGAGCAGTACTTC

v_gene: TRBV19
d_gene: .
j_gene: TRBJ2-2
abundance: once
CDR3aa: CASSSQRLAGELFF
CDR3nt: TGTGCCAGTAGTAGCCAAAGGCTAGCCGGGGAGCTGTTTTTT